Here is one T cell receptor beta chain with its context. Its matching antigen is unknown. The record originates from a study of early stage breast cancer tumors. Study-level information: Each sample averaged approximately 9.7-fold read coverage.

Study findings and constraints: Tumors had 2 to 3-fold higher T cell density than normal breast. Commonly generated sequences made up most enriched TCRB sequences shared between patients. Tumor and normal breast were distinguished via blood comparison in most of the 16 patients.

V shed 0 bases and J shed 1 base, with 9 bases lying between them. The CDR3 has 15 residues. Germline V CDR1 and CDR2: MGHRA, YSYEKL. Profiled with immunoSEQ multiplex PCR; TCRdb holds only in-frame clones, not every one. The sample lists 9,000 to 13,000 clones, more than 60% seen once, with about 15% in the top ten. This rearrangement joins TRBV4-1 to TRBJ2-5; no firm D call. Sequences were obtained from breast tumor tissue. The TCR sequence derives from a person in their 70s with breast cancer. In DNA form, the CDR3 reads TGCGCCAGCAGCCAAGATTTCCAGATCCAAGAGACCCAGTACTTC. Amino acids: CASSQDFQIQETQYF.